The 27 T cell receptor beta chains in this list originate from one sample, sequenced in a study of blood T cell repertoires in COVID-19. Data came from immunoSEQ multiplex PCR; TCRdb stores just in-frame clones and leaves some out. The profile shows tens of thousands of clones, roughly 86% of them singletons. The sequenced material came from peripheral blood. The receptors here all came from a human donor in a cohort sampled during active COVID-19.

The chain joins TRBV4-3 to TRBJ1-4; maybe TRBD1 (6 bases). V lost 4 bases and J lost 0, with 12 bases in between. The CDR3 extends over 16 amino acids. From germline, CDR1 is LGHNA and CDR2 YSLEER. The CDR3 reads CASSPRQVATNEKLFF. For the CDR3, the DNA is TGCGCCAGCAGCCCCCGACAGGTCGCAACTAATGAAAAACTGTTTTTT.

This chain links TRBV11-3 with TRBJ2-7, with 11 bases matching TRBD2. V lost 5 bases, J lost 2 bases, and 5 bases stayed unmatched. CDR3 length equals 15 residues. Germline CDR1 SGHNT, CDR2 YENEEA. CDR3 in DNA: TGTGCCAGCAGCGCCGGGACTAGCGGTCCCTACGAGCAGTACTTC. The encoded protein is CASSAGTSGPYEQYF.

This sequence joins TRBV9 and TRBJ2-7; 7 bases map to TRBD2. V was pared by 3 bases and J by 2 bases, with 5 bases of the junction left unmatched. This CDR3 spans 14 amino acids. Germline CDR1 SGDLS, CDR2 YYNGEE. Here the CDR3 reads CASSGSGPPYEQYF. The CDR3 region has the DNA TGTGCCAGCAGCGGTAGCGGGCCCCCCTACGAGCAGTACTTC. Full variable domain (missing parts from reference TRBV9 and TRBJ2-7): DSGVTQTPKHLITATGQRVTLRCSPRSGDLSVYWYQQSLDQGLQFLIQYYNGEERAKGNILERFSAQQFPDLHSELNLSSLELGDSALYFCASSGSGPPYEQYFGPGTRLTVT.

The J gene is TRBJ1-3, the V gene TRBV30; no firm D call. CDR1 is GTSNPN and CDR2 is SVGIG in the germline V gene (reference sequence). This CDR3 region has 14 residues. The V and J ends lost 8 bases and 4 bases respectively, with 18 bases between them. The CDR3 DNA sequence: TGTGCCGAAGCGGAGGACGGTCTCGGAAACACCATATATTTT. Translation: CAEAEDGLGNTIYF.

This chain uses TRBV28 with TRBJ2-7, with D unresolved. Germline V gene sequence: CDR1 MDHEN, CDR2 SYDVKM. The CDR3 covers 15 residues. Between the trimmed V and J ends, which lost 5 bases and 0 bases, there was a span of 14 bases. The CDR3 bases are TGTGCCAGCAGTCTGCGGTCTACCAGCTCCTACGAGCAGTACTTC. This sequence encodes CASSLRSTSSYEQYF.

This sequence joins TRBV5-1 and TRBJ2-1; D is uncertain. Trimming shortened V by 0 bases and J by 0 bases, and 7 bases separated the two germline ends. This CDR3 is 15 amino acids long. Germline V gene lookup returns CDR1 SGHRS and CDR2 YFSETQ. This chain's CDR3 is CASSLVGHSYNEQFF. The CDR3 nucleotides read TGCGCCAGCAGCTTGGTTGGCCACTCCTACAATGAGCAGTTCTTC.

This rearrangement joins TRBV24-1 to TRBJ2-1; TRBD2 agrees at 12 bases. Germline CDR1 reads KGHDR; CDR2 reads SFDVKD. The CDR3 contains 16 residues. V lost 4 bases, J lost 9 bases, and 9 bases stayed unmatched. This chain's CDR3 is CATSDPTSGSFGEQFF. The CDR3, as DNA: TGTGCCACCAGTGACCCGACTAGCGGGAGTTTTGGTGAGCAGTTCTTC.

This rearrangement joins TRBV4-2 to TRBJ2-7, with TRBD2 matching over 11 bases. CDR3 length: 17 residues. Per the germline V gene, CDR1 is LGHNA and CDR2 is YNFKEQ. Losses at the gene ends were 4 bases for V and 3 bases for J; bases not matched to a gene: 11. The CDR3 DNA is TGTGCCAGCAGCCCCGTCATGGGACTAGCGGCTCTCTACGAGCAGTACTTC. This translates into CASSPVMGLAALYEQYF.

V is TRBV4-2 and J is TRBJ2-2; 12 bases are shared with TRBD2. Germline V CDR1 and CDR2: LGHNA, YNFKEQ. V shed 0 bases, J shed 6 bases, and the junction held 11 bases outside the gene matches. This CDR3 is built from 19 residues. CDR3 protein: CASSQERLAGVFSAGELFF. The CDR3, as DNA: TGTGCCAGCAGCCAAGAGCGACTAGCGGGAGTCTTTAGTGCCGGGGAGCTGTTTTTT.

The chain carries TRBV28 and TRBJ1-1; maybe TRBD1 (5 bases). V was trimmed by 7 bases and J by 6 bases, leaving 9 bases between them. The CDR3 loop spans 11 amino acids. The germline CDR1 and CDR2 sequences are MDHEN and SYDVKM. DNA for the CDR3: TGTGCCAGCAAGGGGTTATCTGAAGCTTTCTTT. This sequence encodes CASKGLSEAFF.

The V call is TRBV5-4, the J call TRBJ2-7; D gene uncertain. The CDR3 length is 11 residues. V lost 3 bases to trimming and J lost 3 bases, with 4 bases between them. Germline CDR1 and CDR2: SGHNT and YYREEE (reference sequence). Here the CDR3 DNA reads TGTGCCAGCAGCTCCCTCTACGAGCAGTACTTC. Translation gives CASSSLYEQYF.

The CDR3 bases are TGTGCCAGCAGTTTTGGCAGGGGGTCCTACAATGAGCAGTTCTTC. This gives the protein CASSFGRGSYNEQFF. The chain has TRBV27 and TRBJ2-1; 7 bases are a match to TRBD1. The CDR3 is made up of 15 amino acids. From germline, CDR1 is MNHEY and CDR2 SMNVEV (reference sequence). J was trimmed by 1 base and V by 3 bases; bases with no gene match: 3.

The chain joins TRBV2 to TRBJ2-7; TRBD2 matches 8 bases. CDR1 is SNHLY, CDR2 FYNNEI, per germline. The CDR3 is 14 amino acids. Unmatched junction bases numbered 5, after V lost 7 bases and J lost 0 bases. This CDR3 is CASTKSGSSYEQYF. The CDR3 coding sequence is TGTGCCAGCACTAAAAGCGGGAGCTCCTACGAGCAGTACTTC.

This clone has only a few counts. This chain joins TRBV19 and TRBJ2-3, with a tentative D call TRBD2 (6 bases). Trimming took 3 bases from V and 1 from J, leaving 11 bases between them. This CDR3 has 15 residues. CDR1 LNHDA and CDR2 SQIVND come from the germline V gene (reference sequence). The CDR3 reads CASSMTGVRTDTQYF. The CDR3 DNA reads as TGTGCCAGTAGTATGACGGGGGTACGCACAGATACGCAGTATTTT.

V and J are TRBV11-2 and TRBJ1-2; a possible D gene is TRBD1 (5 bases). CDR1 is SGHAT and CDR2 is FQNNGV in the germline V gene. The CDR3 covers 13 residues. Trimming removed 1 base from V and 8 bases from J, with 11 bases in between. The CDR3 region has the DNA TGTGCCAGCAGCTTAGTGGCGGGACGGGGCTACACCTTC. Amino acid sequence: CASSLVAGRGYTF.

The chain uses TRBV5-5 and TRBJ2-5; TRBD1 might be the D (6 bases). CDR1 SGHKS and CDR2 YYEKEE come from the germline V gene (reference sequence). The CDR3 has 15 amino acids. V was clipped by 4 bases and J by 4 bases, with 17 bases between them. This chain's CDR3 is CASSVDGWGPETQYF. DNA for the CDR3: TGTGCCAGCAGCGTCGACGGTTGGGGGCCAGAGACCCAGTACTTC.

This clone has more than one count but fewer than ten. This chain connects TRBV30 to TRBJ2-7, with TRBD1 as a possible D gene (6 bases). V was shortened by 0 bases and J by 1 base, with 7 bases between the two germline ends. There are 13 residues in the CDR3. The germline gives CDR1 GTSNPN, CDR2 SVGIG (reference sequence). Written as DNA, the CDR3 is TGTGCCTGGAGTGTAGGACAGTCCTACGAGCAGTACTTC. Protein product: CAWSVGQSYEQYF.

The chain carries TRBV7-3 and TRBJ1-2; D perhaps matches TRBD1 (5 bases). The V and J ends lost 5 bases and 6 bases respectively, with 19 bases between them. CDR1 is SGHTA and CDR2 is FQGTGA in the germline V gene. The CDR3 sequence is 15 residues long. The CDR3 nucleotides read TGTGCCAGCAGCCCAGTGGGGGGTCGTGAAAATGGCTACACCTTC. Its protein product is CASSPVGGRENGYTF.

J is TRBJ2-5 and V is TRBV5-5; TRBD2 agrees at 11 bases. V gave up 2 bases and J gave up 4 bases; unmatched junction bases: 13. The CDR3 loop spans 18 amino acids. CDR1 and CDR2 from the germline V gene are SGHKS and YYEKEE (reference sequence). The CDR3 coding sequence is TGTGCCAGCAGCTTATTGGTAGCGGGAGGGATAGTGGGAGAGACCCAGTACTTC. Its protein product is CASSLLVAGGIVGETQYF. The complete variable domain, with remaining parts taken from reference TRBV5-5 and TRBJ2-5, reads DAGVTQSPTHLIKTRGQQVTLRCSPISGHKSVSWYQQVLGQGPQFIFQYYEKEERGRGNFPDRFSARQFPNYSSELNVNALLLGDSALYLCASSLLVAGGIVGETQYFGPGTRLLVL.

The chain links TRBV5-8 to TRBJ1-2; D is possibly TRBD1 (5 bases). The V and J ends lost 3 bases and 3 bases respectively, with 12 bases between them. CDR3 length: 14 amino acids. Germline V CDR1 and CDR2: SGHTS, YDEGEE. CDR3 loop: CASSSKTQDYGYTF. The CDR3 nucleotides are TGTGCCAGCAGCTCAAAAACACAGGACTATGGCTACACCTTC.

V gene TRBV7-2 combines with J gene TRBJ2-1; the D gene is possibly TRBD2 (6 bases). Trimming left V 4 bases short and J 6 bases short, with 16 bases between. Germline V gene sequence: CDR1 SGHTA, CDR2 FQGNSA. The CDR3 is 15 amino acids. CDR3 sequence reads: CASSSTSRVTNEQFF. CDR3 nucleotide sequence: TGTGCCAGCAGCTCAACTAGCCGAGTTACCAATGAGCAGTTCTTC.

This clone has only one observation. The rearrangement links TRBV27 to TRBJ2-7, with D perhaps TRBD1 (6 bases). The V gene's germline CDR1 is MNHEY and CDR2 SMNVEV (reference sequence). This CDR3 region has 13 residues. With 6 bases removed from V and 1 base from J, the gap between germline ends came to 10 bases. CDR3: CASRVQGSYEQYF. The CDR3 DNA reads TGTGCCAGCAGGGTACAGGGATCCTACGAGCAGTACTTC.

The V gene is TRBV5-6, the J gene TRBJ2-5; D perhaps matches TRBD1 (6 bases). This CDR3 has 15 amino acids. The germline CDR1 and CDR2 sequences are SGHDT and YYEEEE. The V end lost 2 bases, the J end lost 2 bases, and 13 bases lay between the germline ends. CDR3 amino acids: CASSFRQARQETQYF. The CDR3 nucleotides read TGTGCCAGCAGCTTTCGACAGGCCAGACAAGAGACCCAGTACTTC.

V is TRBV30 and J is TRBJ1-5; D gene ambiguous. V dropped 0 bases and J dropped 7 bases, with 7 bases sitting between them. Germline-derived CDR1 and CDR2 are GTSNPN and SVGIG (reference sequence). The CDR3 contains 12 residues. The DNA of the CDR3 is TGTGCCTGGAGTGTAGGGAGCCAGCCCCAGCATTTT. Translation: CAWSVGSQPQHF.

The chain employs TRBV6-2 or TRBV6-3 and TRBJ1-5; tentatively, D is TRBD1 (6 bases). The CDR3 spans 14 residues. Germline CDR1 and CDR2: MNHEY and SVGEGT. Trimming left V 4 bases short and J 5 bases short, with 12 bases between. The CDR3 region is CASSWDTLDQPQHF. The CDR3 DNA follows: TGTGCCAGCAGTTGGGACACATTGGATCAGCCCCAGCATTTT.

This sequence joins TRBV28 and TRBJ1-2; 7 nucleotides line up with TRBD1. This CDR3 is 14 amino acids long. Per the germline V gene, CDR1 is MDHEN and CDR2 is SYDVKM. V lost 5 bases to trimming and J lost 5 bases; unmatched junction nucleotides: 8. In DNA form, the CDR3 reads TGTGCCAGCAGTCCGATGACAGGGCCTTATGGCTACACCTTC. Residues: CASSPMTGPYGYTF.

This chain connects TRBV4-3 to TRBJ1-5; possible D gene TRBD1, 6 bases. Trimming removed 5 bases at V and 5 bases at J, with 10 bases between. The CDR3 is made up of 13 amino acids. Germline assignment: CDR1 LGHNA and CDR2 YSLEER. CDR3 sequence reads: CASSAGAYQPQHF. CDR3 nucleotide sequence: TGCGCCAGCAGCGCAGGGGCGTATCAGCCCCAGCATTTT.